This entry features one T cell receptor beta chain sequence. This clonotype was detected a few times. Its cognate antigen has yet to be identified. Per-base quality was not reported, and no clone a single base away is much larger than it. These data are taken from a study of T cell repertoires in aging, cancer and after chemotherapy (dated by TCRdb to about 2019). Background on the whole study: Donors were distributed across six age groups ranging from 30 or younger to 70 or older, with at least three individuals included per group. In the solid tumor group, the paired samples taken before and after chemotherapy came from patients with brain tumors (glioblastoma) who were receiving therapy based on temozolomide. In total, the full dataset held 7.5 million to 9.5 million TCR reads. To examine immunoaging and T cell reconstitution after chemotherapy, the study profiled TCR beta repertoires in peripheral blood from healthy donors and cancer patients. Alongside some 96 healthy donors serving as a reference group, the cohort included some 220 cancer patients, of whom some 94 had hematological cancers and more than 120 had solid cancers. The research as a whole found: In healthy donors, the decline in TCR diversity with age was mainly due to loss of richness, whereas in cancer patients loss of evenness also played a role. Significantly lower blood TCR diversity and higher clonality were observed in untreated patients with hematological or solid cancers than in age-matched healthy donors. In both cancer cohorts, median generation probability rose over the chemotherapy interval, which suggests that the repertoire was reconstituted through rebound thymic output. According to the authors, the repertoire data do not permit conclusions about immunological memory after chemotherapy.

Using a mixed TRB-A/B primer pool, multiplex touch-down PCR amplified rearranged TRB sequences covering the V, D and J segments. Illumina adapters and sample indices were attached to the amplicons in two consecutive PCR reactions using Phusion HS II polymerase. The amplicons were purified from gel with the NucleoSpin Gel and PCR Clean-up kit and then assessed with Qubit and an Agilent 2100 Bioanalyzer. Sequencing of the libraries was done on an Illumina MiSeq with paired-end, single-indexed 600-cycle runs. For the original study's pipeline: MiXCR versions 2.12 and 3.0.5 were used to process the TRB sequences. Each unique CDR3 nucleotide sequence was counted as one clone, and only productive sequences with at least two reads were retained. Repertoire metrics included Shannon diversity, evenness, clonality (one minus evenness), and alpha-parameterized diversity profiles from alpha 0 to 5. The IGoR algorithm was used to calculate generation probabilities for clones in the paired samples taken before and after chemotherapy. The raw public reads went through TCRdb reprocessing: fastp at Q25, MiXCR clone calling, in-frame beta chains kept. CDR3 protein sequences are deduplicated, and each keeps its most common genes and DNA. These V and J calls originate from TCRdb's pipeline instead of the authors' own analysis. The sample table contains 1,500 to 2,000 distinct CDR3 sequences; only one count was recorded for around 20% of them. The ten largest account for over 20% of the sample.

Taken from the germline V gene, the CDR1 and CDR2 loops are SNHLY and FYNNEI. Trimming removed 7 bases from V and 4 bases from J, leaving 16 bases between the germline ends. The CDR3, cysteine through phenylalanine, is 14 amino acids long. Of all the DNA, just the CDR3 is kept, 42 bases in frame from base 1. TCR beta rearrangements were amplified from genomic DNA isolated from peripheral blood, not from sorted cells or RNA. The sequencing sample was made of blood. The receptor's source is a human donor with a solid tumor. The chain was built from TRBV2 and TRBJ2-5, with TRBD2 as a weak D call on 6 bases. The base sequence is TGTGCCAGCAAGTTCGGCCCTAGCGTAGAGACCCAGTACTTC. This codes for CASKFGPSVETQYF.